This T cell receptor (beta chain) was sequenced for a study of cytomegalovirus exposure and HLA in healthy donors. The PCR had 60 Vbeta and 13 Jbeta primers. The data were produced by immunoSEQ multiplex PCR, yet TCRdb's version contains in-frame clones alone and is incomplete. The table records about 140,000 clones, more than 75% of them present only once. V lost 7 bases, J lost 4 bases, and 12 bases stayed unmatched. The CDR3 extends over 15 amino acids. CDR1 GTSNPN and CDR2 SVGIG come from the germline V gene (reference sequence). The sequence came from a woman aged 30 to 39 in good health and CMV-seronegative. This rearrangement joins TRBV30 to TRBJ2-1; 8 nucleotides line up with TRBD2. The sample comprised PBMCs. The CDR3 loop is CASARWREDYNEQFF. The CDR3 DNA is TGTGCCTCCGCCAGGTGGCGGGAGGATTACAATGAGCAGTTCTTC.